This T cell receptor beta chain derives from a study of cytomegalovirus exposure and HLA in healthy donors. The PCR employed 60 Vbeta primers together with 13 Jbeta primers. Some clones are missing from TCRdb's copy, which holds only in-frame ones; the method was immunoSEQ multiplex PCR. The sample includes under 200,000 clones, about 81% of them seen just once. Notes on this clone: Antigen unknown.

Trimming pared 7 bases from V and 2 bases from J, leaving 14 bases between. The CDR3 totals 15 residues. Per the germline V gene, CDR1 is WNHNN and CDR2 is SYGVQD (reference sequence). Study-level points and caveats: Per published reports, the classifier diagnosed cytomegalovirus status with high specificity and sensitivity. When analyzed later, the rates of TCR association showed variation by HLA locus, with DRB1 the most and HLA-C the fewest. Exclusion applied to some V segments, including TRBV6-2 and TRBV6-3, as they were indistinguishable.

V gene TRBV10-1 combines with J gene TRBJ2-2; the D gene is possibly TRBD2 (5 bases). The specimen sequenced was PBMCs. This clonotype was obtained from a woman aged 18-29 years in good health and CMV-seronegative. CDR3 loop: CASTSGSSNTGELFF. The CDR3 DNA sequence: TGCGCCAGCACCTCGGGTTCTAGCAACACCGGGGAGCTGTTTTTT.